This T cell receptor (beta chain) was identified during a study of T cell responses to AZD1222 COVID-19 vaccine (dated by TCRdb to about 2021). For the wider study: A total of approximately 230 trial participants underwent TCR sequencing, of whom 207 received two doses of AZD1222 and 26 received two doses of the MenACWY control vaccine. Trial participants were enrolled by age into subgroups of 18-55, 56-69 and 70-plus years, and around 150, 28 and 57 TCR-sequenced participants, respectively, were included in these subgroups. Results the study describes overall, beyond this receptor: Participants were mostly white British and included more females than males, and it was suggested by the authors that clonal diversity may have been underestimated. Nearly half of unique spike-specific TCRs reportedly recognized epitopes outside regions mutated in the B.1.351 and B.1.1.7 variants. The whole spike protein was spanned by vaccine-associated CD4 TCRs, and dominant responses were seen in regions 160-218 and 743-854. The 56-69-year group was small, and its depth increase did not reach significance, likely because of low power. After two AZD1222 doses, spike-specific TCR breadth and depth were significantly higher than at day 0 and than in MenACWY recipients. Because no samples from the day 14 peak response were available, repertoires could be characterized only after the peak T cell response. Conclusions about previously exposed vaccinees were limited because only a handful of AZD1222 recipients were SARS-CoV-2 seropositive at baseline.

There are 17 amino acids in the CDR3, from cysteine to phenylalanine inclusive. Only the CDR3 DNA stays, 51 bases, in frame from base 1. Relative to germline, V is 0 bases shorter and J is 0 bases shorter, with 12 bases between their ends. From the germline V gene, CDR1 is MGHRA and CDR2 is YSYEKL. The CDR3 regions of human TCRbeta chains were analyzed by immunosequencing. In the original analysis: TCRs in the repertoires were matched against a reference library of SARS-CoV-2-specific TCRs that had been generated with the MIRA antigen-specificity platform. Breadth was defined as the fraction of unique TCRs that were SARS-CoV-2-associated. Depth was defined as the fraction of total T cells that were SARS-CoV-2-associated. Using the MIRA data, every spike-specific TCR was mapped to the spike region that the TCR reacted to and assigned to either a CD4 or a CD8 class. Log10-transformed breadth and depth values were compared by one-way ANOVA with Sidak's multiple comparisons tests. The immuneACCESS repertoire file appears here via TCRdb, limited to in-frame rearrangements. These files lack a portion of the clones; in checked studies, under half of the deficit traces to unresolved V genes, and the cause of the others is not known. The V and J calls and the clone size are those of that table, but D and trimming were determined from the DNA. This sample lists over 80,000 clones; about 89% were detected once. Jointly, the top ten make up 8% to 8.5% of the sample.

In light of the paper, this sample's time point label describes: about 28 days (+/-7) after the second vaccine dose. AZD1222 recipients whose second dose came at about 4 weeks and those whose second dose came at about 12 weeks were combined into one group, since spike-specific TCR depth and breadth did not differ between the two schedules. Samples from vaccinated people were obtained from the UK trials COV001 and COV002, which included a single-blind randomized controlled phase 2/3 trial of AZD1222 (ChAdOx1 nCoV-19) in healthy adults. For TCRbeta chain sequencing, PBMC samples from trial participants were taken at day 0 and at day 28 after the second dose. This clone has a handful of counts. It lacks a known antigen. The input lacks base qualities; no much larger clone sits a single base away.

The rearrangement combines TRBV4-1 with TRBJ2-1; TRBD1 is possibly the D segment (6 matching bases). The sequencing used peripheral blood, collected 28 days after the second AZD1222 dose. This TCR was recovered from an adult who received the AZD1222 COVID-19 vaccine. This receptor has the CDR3 CASSQEPTGSSYNEQFF. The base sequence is TGCGCCAGCAGCCAAGAACCGACAGGAAGCTCCTACAATGAGCAGTTCTTC.